This TCR beta chain was sequenced in a study of blood T cell repertoires in COVID-19. Whole-study context: PBMCs, B-cell-depleted T cells, or T cells provided the cDNA or gDNA that made up the material.

Germline V lookup: CDR1 MGHRA, CDR2 YSYEKL. The V gene lost 1 base and the J gene lost 7 bases, with 7 bases spanning the gap. The CDR3 contains 13 residues. Sequencing used immunoSEQ multiplex PCR; TCRdb keeps in-frame clones, though not all of them. The sample lists more than 300,000 clones, 80% to 90% occurring once. Sequenced input: peripheral blood. The TCR was taken from a woman aged 25 to 39 with COVID-19, enrolled during active disease. The chain employs TRBV4-1 and TRBJ2-2, with a weak D call TRBD2 (6 bases). The CDR3 region is CASSQGEVGELFF. The CDR3, as DNA: TGCGCCAGCAGCCAAGGGGAGGTCGGGGAGCTGTTTTTT.